This TCR beta chain was observed in a study of PD-L1 blockade in urothelial cancer. Turning to the study itself: Patients commenced atezolizumab in about 2014, and it was given at 1,200 mg intravenously every 3 weeks. Blood analysis took place 3 weeks (second dose) and 6 weeks after treatment start.

Findings and caveats of the study: Better progression-free and overall survival followed lower pretreatment blood clonality.

In the case of this clone: Antigen: not known.

Time point noted: pretreatment peripheral blood. Germline CDR1 SGHRS, CDR2 YFSETQ. This CDR3 comprises 15 residues. Method: immunoSEQ multiplex PCR; TCRdb's copy keeps in-frame clones and lacks some. The profile covers tens of thousands of clones, with 60% to 85% appearing a single time and more than 9% taken by the ten largest. This rearrangement joins TRBV5-1 to TRBJ2-5; D perhaps matches TRBD1 (6 bases). Near its end, the DNA agrees better with TRBJ2-7, so the J call may be wrong. Here the sequenced sample was PBMCs, taken around atezolizumab (anti-PD-L1) treatment. The TCR sequence derives from a man in his 70s with urothelial cancer. In DNA, the CDR3 is TGCGCCAGCAGCCCCCCTGGGTCAGGGGCCTACGAGCAGTACTTC. Translating it yields CASSPPGSGAYEQYF.